A single sample is the source of the 10 T cell receptor beta chains below, sequenced in a study of blood T cell repertoires in COVID-19. Method: immunoSEQ multiplex PCR; TCRdb's copy keeps in-frame clones and lacks some. The table records a few hundred thousand clones, 91% of them present only once. Sequencing used PBMCs or T cells enriched from blood (not recorded which). The receptors come from a woman in her 40s who had been exposed to COVID-19.

The chain combines TRBV19 with TRBJ2-2; tentative D call: TRBD1 (6 bases). Trimming left V 6 bases short and J 3 bases short, with 11 bases between. The CDR3 length is 14 residues. Per germline, CDR1 LNHDA and CDR2 SQIVND (reference sequence). CDR3 loop: CASRSNRDTGELFF. CDR3 DNA: TGTGCCAGTAGAAGTAACAGGGACACCGGGGAGCTGTTTTTT. Variable domain in full (rest from reference TRBV19 and TRBJ2-2): DGGITQSPKYLFRKEGQNVTLSCEQNLNHDAMYWYRQDPGQGLRLIYYSQIVNDFQKGDIAEGYSVSREKKESFPLTVTSAQKNPTAFYLCASRSNRDTGELFFGEGSRLTVL.

The V gene is TRBV30, the J gene TRBJ2-2; 7 bases align to TRBD1. This CDR3 is built from 17 residues. Losses at the gene ends were 0 bases for V and 5 bases for J; bases not matched to a gene: 12. Germline CDR1 is GTSNPN and CDR2 is SVGIG (reference sequence). The chain's CDR3 is CAWSVRQGVVGTGELFF. CDR3 DNA: TGTGCCTGGAGTGTTCGGCAGGGGGTAGTTGGTACCGGGGAGCTGTTTTTT.

The chain is built from TRBV19 and TRBJ2-3, with TRBD2 matching 7 bases. V dropped 5 bases and J dropped 0; count of bases not matched to a gene: 8. Germline loops: CDR1 LNHDA, CDR2 SQIVND (reference sequence). This CDR3 is 16 amino acids long. CDR3 in amino acids: CASSSPAGESTDTQYF. CDR3 nucleotides: TGTGCCAGTAGTTCTCCCGCGGGGGAGAGCACAGATACGCAGTATTTT.

The chain recombines TRBV6-5 with TRBJ1-1; 7 positions match TRBD1. CDR3 size: 14 residues. From germline, CDR1 is MNHEY and CDR2 SVGAGI. The V and J ends lost 6 bases and 1 base, in that order; junction bases with no gene match: 5. The CDR3 DNA is TGTGCCAGCAGACCGGGACAGCCGAACACTGAAGCTTTCTTT. Amino acids: CASRPGQPNTEAFF.

The rearrangement uses TRBV6-2 or TRBV6-3 and TRBJ2-5; TRBD1 agrees at 7 bases. The germline gives CDR1 MNHEY, CDR2 SVGEGT. Trimming at V came to 6 bases and at J to 1 base, leaving 5 bases not matched to a gene. This CDR3 contains 14 residues. CDR3 amino acids: CASSIDRVQETQYF. Here the CDR3 DNA reads TGTGCCAGCAGCATCGACAGGGTCCAAGAGACCCAGTACTTC.

The gene calls are TRBV7-8 and TRBJ1-5; possibly TRBD1 for D (5 bases). The V and J ends lost 3 bases and 4 bases respectively, with 10 bases between them. The CDR3 totals 14 residues. The germline CDR1 and CDR2 sequences are SGHVS and FQNEAQ. Here the CDR3 DNA reads TGTGCCAGCAGCTTGTCTGGGGGGAATCAGCCCCAGCATTTT. Residues: CASSLSGGNQPQHF.

V usage is TRBV27 and J usage is TRBJ2-1, with D tentatively TRBD1 (6 bases). CDR1 MNHEY and CDR2 SMNVEV come from the germline V gene (reference sequence). This CDR3 has 15 residues. V was pared by 6 bases and J by 6 bases, with 18 bases between. The CDR3 DNA sequence: TGTGCCAGCAGGCTACTAGGGGGTCCGGGCAATGAGCAGTTCTTC. Residues: CASRLLGGPGNEQFF.

The V call is TRBV5-6, the J call TRBJ2-6; perhaps TRBD2 as D (5 bases). Germline CDR1 reads SGHDT; CDR2 reads YYEEEE. The CDR3 covers 17 residues. Trimming cost V 5 bases and J 4 bases, with 19 bases left between them. The CDR3 DNA follows: TGTGCCAGCAGTGAGGGCGGCCCGCCGCTGGGGGCCAACGTCCTGACTTTC. Translating gives CASSEGGPPLGANVLTF. Full variable domain (outside the CDR3, taken from reference TRBV5-6 and TRBJ2-6): DAGVTQSPTHLIKTRGQQVTLRCSPKSGHDTVSWYQQALGQGPQFIFQYYEEEERQRGNFPDRFSGHQFPNYSSELNVNALLLGDSALYLCASSEGGPPLGANVLTFGAGSRLTVL.

The count of this clone is one. V and J are TRBV5-5 and TRBJ2-1; TRBD2 matches at 11 bases. In germline, CDR1 is SGHKS, CDR2 YYEKEE (reference sequence). The junction had 10 bases not matched to a gene; V was cut back by 4 bases and J by 7 bases. CDR3 length: 16 amino acids. CDR3 region: CASSALAGEVRNEQFF. CDR3 DNA sequence: TGTGCCAGCAGCGCACTAGCGGGGGAGGTTAGGAATGAGCAGTTCTTC.

This clone appeared a single time. V gene TRBV11-3 combines with J gene TRBJ2-7; D unresolved. Trimming pared 5 bases from V and 4 bases from J, leaving 12 bases between. The CDR3 runs to 13 residues. The germline gives CDR1 SGHNT, CDR2 YENEEA. The CDR3: CASSRSTLYEQYF. CDR3 nucleotide sequence: TGTGCCAGCAGCCGATCTACCTTGTACGAGCAGTACTTC.